Sequencing of this T cell receptor beta chain was carried out in a study of T cells in Graves' hyperthyroidism and ophthalmopathy. This clonotype was recorded at least ten times. Amplified TCR beta CDR3 regions came from RNA transcripts. In the first-round RT-PCR of the TCR CDR3, the HTBI primer set was used. MiXCR, run by TCRdb on the multiplex PCR reads, gives a single entry per CDR3 protein. The sample consists of approximately 480,000 distinct CDR3 sequences, 20% of them appearing once. The sequencing sample was made of blood. The receptor was derived from a man aged 18 to 29 with Graves' hyperthyroidism.

Here the CDR3 reads CASTPRTDGNQPQHF. In DNA, the CDR3 is TGTGCCAGTACCCCCAGGACAGATGGGAATCAGCCCCAGCATTTT. V gene TRBV19 combines with J gene TRBJ1-5; D might be TRBD1 (6 bases). The germline V gene encodes CDR1 LNHDA and CDR2 SQIVND (reference sequence). V shed 7 bases and J shed 4 bases, with 17 bases lying between them. The CDR3 totals 15 residues.